The present entry profiles one T cell receptor beta chain with its context. These data are taken from a study of shared clonotypes between healthy human individuals. Trimming took off 6 bases at V and 4 bases at J, with 16 bases between the two ends. The CDR3 sequence is 15 residues long. Germline V CDR1 and CDR2: SEHNR, FQNEAQ (reference sequence). The data were produced by immunoSEQ multiplex PCR, yet TCRdb's version contains in-frame clones alone and is incomplete. Among fewer than 200,000 clones, 80% to 95% were seen once, and the ten largest hold around 0.067%. This chain links TRBV7-9 with TRBJ1-5; D gene unclear. The receptor was isolated from a woman in her 30s in good health. The sample consisted of naive CD4+ T cells sorted from blood. Subset reported: CD45RA+ positively selected. DNA of the CDR3: TGTGCCAGCAGTTATGTAGGGTCAAAGAATCAGCCCCAGCATTTT. Protein product: CASSYVGSKNQPQHF.